Presented here are 32 T cell receptor beta chains from one specimen sequenced in a study of T-cell memory formation after mild COVID-19. TCRdb itself ran the 5' RACE reads through MiXCR, one entry per CDR3 protein. The table includes about 110,000 distinct CDR3 sequences, 18% detected once. Sequenced material: PBMCs or a T cell subset sorted from them (not recorded which). All receptors derive from a man between 18 and 35 years old who had mild COVID-19 (a few samples of this study predate the infection). Cell type and time point are not known.

This clonotype was detected a few times. The rearrangement links TRBV24-1 to TRBJ2-3; D is unresolved. The CDR3 runs 14 residues. Germline CDR1 and CDR2: KGHDR and SFDVKD. V shed 3 bases and J shed 1 base, with 7 bases lying between them. This chain's CDR3 is CATSDASRTDTQYF. In nucleotides, the CDR3 is TGTGCCACCAGTGATGCCTCCCGCACAGATACGCAGTATTTT.

In regard to this clonotype: Given a much more abundant clone one base away, this may be a read error. The rearrangement uses TRBV7-6 and TRBJ2-3; no firm D call. The CDR3 totals 13 residues. Germline lookup yields CDR1 SGHVS and CDR2 FNYEAQ. As DNA, the CDR3 is TGTGCCAGCAGCTTAGCCCCTGGCGATACGAAGTATTTT. Residues: CASSLAPGDTKYF. The complete variable domain, with remaining parts taken from reference TRBV7-6 and TRBJ2-3, reads GAGVSQSPRYKVTKRGQDVALRCDPISGHVSLYWYRQALGQGPEFLTYFNYEAQQDKSGLPNDRFSAERPEGSISTLTIQRTEQRDSAMYRCASSLAPGDTKYFGPGTRLTVL.

This sequence joins TRBV3-1 and TRBJ1-2, with a possible D match to TRBD1 (6 bases). Germline V gene lookup returns CDR1 LGHDT and CDR2 YNNKEL (reference sequence). The CDR3 spans 12 residues. The V end lost 4 bases, the J end lost 8 bases, and 11 bases lay between the germline ends. This chain's CDR3 is CASSPNRVGYTF. In DNA form, the CDR3 reads TGTGCCAGCAGCCCCAACAGGGTCGGCTACACCTTC.

A few counts support this clonotype. The chain employs TRBV29-1 and TRBJ1-2; TRBD1 agrees at 7 bases. Germline CDR1 reads SQVTM; CDR2 reads ANQGSEA. This CDR3 contains 15 residues. The trim removed 4 bases at V and 4 bases at J, leaving 12 bases unmatched. In nucleotides, the CDR3 is TGCAGCGTTGGGGCAGGGGGTCGTGGTAGCTATGGCTACACCTTC. It specifies CSVGAGGRGSYGYTF.

This clonotype was found a few times. This chain links TRBV12-3 or TRBV12-4 with TRBJ2-1, with 8 bases identical to TRBD2. V dropped 4 bases and J dropped 10; count of bases not matched to a gene: 12. The CDR3 is made up of 15 amino acids. The DNA of the CDR3 is TGTGCCAGCAGTTCAGAGATCGCGGGGGGCGGGGAGCAGTTCTTC. This translates into CASSSEIAGGGEQFF.

The V gene is TRBV7-2, the J gene TRBJ1-5, with D perhaps matching TRBD1 (5 bases). This CDR3 is 15 amino acids long. The germline CDR1 and CDR2 sequences are SGHTA and FQGNSA. V lost 5 bases, J lost 3 bases, and 14 bases lay in between. Written as DNA, the CDR3 is TGTGCCAGCAGCCCAGTCACGGGGACCAATCAGCCCCAGCATTTT. It is translated as CASSPVTGTNQPQHF.

A few counts support this clonotype. This chain joins TRBV19 and TRBJ2-3; TRBD1 might be the D (6 bases). The CDR3 length is 14 residues. The V end lost 6 bases, the J end lost 4 bases, and 14 bases lay between the germline ends. From germline, CDR1 is LNHDA and CDR2 SQIVND (reference sequence). CDR3 nucleotide sequence: TGTGCCAGTAGACCGACAGGCGGTCCAGATACGCAGTATTTT. Protein product: CASRPTGGPDTQYF.

This clonotype was found many times. This chain links TRBV7-2 with TRBJ2-1, with D hard to call. Per the germline V gene, CDR1 is SGHTA and CDR2 is FQGNSA. The CDR3 totals 14 residues. Trimming took off 2 bases at V and 2 bases at J, with 7 bases between the two ends. The CDR3 nucleotides are TGTGCCAGCAGCTTACTAAGTCCCTACAATGAGCAGTTCTTC. It is translated as CASSLLSPYNEQFF.

In the case of this clonotype: At one of its ends the junction is not consistent with the germline gene, which may arise from a read error. The chain links TRBV7-9 to TRBJ2-5; TRBD1 aligns across 11 bases. CDR1 is SEHNR, CDR2 FQNEAQ, per germline (reference sequence). The CDR3 is made up of 14 amino acids. The CDR3 region has the DNA TGTGCCAGCAGCCGGACAGGGGGCAGGGAGACCCATTACTTC. Translated, it gives CASSRTGGRETHYF.

This clonotype was seen more than once but under ten times. This sequence joins TRBV4-3 and TRBJ2-2; no clear D gene. V shed 3 bases and J shed 4 bases, with 18 bases lying between them. CDR1 and CDR2 (germline): LGHNA, YSLEER. The CDR3 extends over 17 amino acids. The DNA for the CDR3 is TGCGCCAGCAGCCAGCAGGCTCTTCCGTTTGGCACCGGGGAGCTGTTTTTT. As protein: CASSQQALPFGTGELFF.

This chain joins TRBV27 and TRBJ2-5; 8 positions agree with TRBD2. This CDR3 is 13 amino acids long. Per the germline V gene, CDR1 is MNHEY and CDR2 is SMNVEV (reference sequence). The V segment lost 5 bases and the J segment 5 bases; nucleotides outside the gene matches: 4. The CDR3 here is CASSRRGAETQYF. The CDR3 DNA sequence: TGTGCCAGCAGTCGGCGGGGGGCTGAGACCCAGTACTTC.

In this sample, this clonotype turned up a few times. The chain is built from TRBV6-5 and TRBJ2-3; no clear D gene. V was cut by 7 bases and J by 7 bases, with 12 bases left in between. Germline V CDR1 and CDR2: MNHEY, SVGAGI. The CDR3 has 12 amino acids. The CDR3 region is CASKSRYNTQYF. In DNA form, the CDR3 reads TGTGCCAGCAAGAGCAGATACAATACGCAGTATTTT.

This clonotype showed up just a few times. CDR3: CSGSLNTGELFF. DNA of the CDR3: TGCAGCGGGTCATTAAACACCGGGGAGCTGTTTTTT. The genes are TRBV29-1 and TRBJ2-2; no definite D call. Trimming removed 7 bases at V and 2 bases at J, with 8 bases between. Per germline, CDR1 SQVTM and CDR2 ANQGSEA. CDR3 size: 12 residues.

The rearrangement uses TRBV18 and TRBJ1-1; possible D gene TRBD1, 5 bases. The CDR3 runs to 12 residues. V lost 4 bases to trimming and J lost 4 bases, with 7 bases between them. In germline, CDR1 is KGHSH, CDR2 LQKENI. The CDR3 region has the DNA TGTGCCAGCTCACTGACAGTCACTGAAGCTTTCTTT. Protein sequence: CASSLTVTEAFF.

This chain joins TRBV7-2 and TRBJ1-2; D call uncertain. CDR1 is SGHTA, CDR2 FQGNSA, per germline. V was shortened by 8 bases and J by 1 base, with 11 bases between the two germline ends. This CDR3 contains 13 residues. The CDR3 DNA reads TGTGCCAGCGGGGTGGGGAGTAACTATGGCTACACCTTC. Its protein product is CASGVGSNYGYTF.

The chain joins TRBV5-6 to TRBJ2-1, with D tentatively TRBD2 (5 bases). The V gene lost 9 bases and the J gene lost 9 bases, with 16 bases spanning the gap. Per the germline V gene, CDR1 is SGHDT and CDR2 is YYEEEE. The CDR3 length is 12 residues. The CDR3 protein is CATEILGSEQFF. The CDR3 DNA is TGTGCCACAGAAATTTTGGGGAGTGAGCAGTTCTTC.

V is TRBV6-2 or TRBV6-3 and J is TRBJ2-1, with a weak D call TRBD2 (7 bases). This CDR3 is built from 15 residues. Trimming cost V 5 bases and J 5 bases, with 16 bases left between them. Germline assignment: CDR1 MNHEY and CDR2 SVGEGT. The CDR3: CASSLWGGPNNEQFF. For the CDR3, the DNA is TGTGCCAGCAGTCTCTGGGGGGGCCCAAACAATGAGCAGTTCTTC.

This clonotype came up many times. The chain joins TRBV18 to TRBJ2-1; TRBD1 matches at 9 bases. The CDR3 length is 14 residues. The germline CDR1 and CDR2 sequences are KGHSH and LQKENI. The trim removed 6 bases at V and 3 bases at J, leaving 3 bases unmatched. DNA of the CDR3: TGTGCCAGCTCGCGGGACAGGGTCTACAATGAGCAGTTCTTC. This gives the protein CASSRDRVYNEQFF.

The genes are TRBV20-1 and TRBJ2-3, with TRBD2 identical over 10 bases. Per germline, CDR1 DFQATT and CDR2 SNEGSKA (reference sequence). Trimming took 6 bases from V and 5 from J; bases not matched to a gene: 23. The CDR3 has 19 residues. CDR3 sequence: CSAPAGAGGLKVMGDTQYF. The CDR3, as DNA: TGCAGTGCACCGGCGGGAGCGGGGGGGCTTAAGGTTATGGGAGATACGCAGTATTTT.

The rearrangement links TRBV4-3 to TRBJ1-2; D unresolved. CDR1 is LGHNA and CDR2 is YSLEER in the germline V gene. The CDR3 has 16 residues. Trimming removed 4 bases from V and 7 bases from J, with 22 bases in between. The CDR3: CASSRDHAGGYGGYTF. In DNA form, the CDR3 reads TGCGCCAGCAGCCGCGACCACGCTGGAGGGTATGGTGGCTACACCTTC.

This clonotype turned up a few times. V and J are TRBV20-1 and TRBJ1-1; 7 bases are a match to TRBD1. Germline CDR1 DFQATT, CDR2 SNEGSKA (reference sequence). Trimming removed 3 bases from V and 5 bases from J; junction bases left unmatched: 6. This CDR3 spans 13 amino acids. In DNA form, the CDR3 reads TGCAGTGCTAGCCAGGGACAGCCGACTGAAGCTTTCTTT. Translated, it gives CSASQGQPTEAFF.

This clonotype was seen a few times. The rearrangement joins TRBV21-1 to TRBJ1-2; TRBD1 is the table's D call and was not checked against the DNA. TRBV21-1 is assigned pseudogene status. The CDR3 is 14 amino acids. The CDR3 here is CASSENRDSYGYTF. The DNA for the CDR3 is TGTGCCAGCAGCGAAAACAGGGACTCCTATGGCTACACCTTC.

The chain links TRBV19 to TRBJ2-7, with TRBD1 as a possible D gene (6 bases). Trimming pared 3 bases from V and 3 bases from J, leaving 15 bases between. The CDR3 contains 15 residues. Germline values: CDR1 LNHDA, CDR2 SQIVND (reference sequence). CDR3 bases: TGTGCCAGTAGTATTACAGGGATTTTCGGCTACGAGCAGTACTTC. Its protein is CASSITGIFGYEQYF.

This clonotype appeared many times. This rearrangement joins TRBV12-3 or TRBV12-4 to TRBJ2-3, with D unresolved. The CDR3 has 13 amino acids. V was clipped by 5 bases and J by 2 bases, with 8 bases between them. The DNA for the CDR3 is TGTGCCAGCAGTCTAGGACCCACAGATACGCAGTATTTT. Its translation is CASSLGPTDTQYF.

This chain joins TRBV20-1 and TRBJ2-7; maybe TRBD2 (5 bases). This CDR3 comprises 13 residues. V lost 3 bases and J lost 3, with 12 bases in between. Germline V lookup: CDR1 DFQATT, CDR2 SNEGSKA (reference sequence). This CDR3 is CSARLRASYEQYF. DNA of the CDR3: TGCAGTGCTAGGTTGAGGGCGAGCTACGAGCAGTACTTC.

This clonotype has a single count. The gene calls are TRBV20-1 and TRBJ2-3, with no clear D. The V and J ends lost 1 base and 2 bases respectively, with 10 bases between them. This CDR3 has 14 residues. Germline lookup yields CDR1 DFQATT and CDR2 SNEGSKA (reference sequence). Written as DNA, the CDR3 is TGCAGTGCTAGAGGCGGCAGACTCACAGATACGCAGTATTTT. Translated, it gives CSARGGRLTDTQYF.

The chain carries TRBV18 and TRBJ1-6; 7 nucleotides line up with TRBD1. With V trimmed by 3 bases and J by 9 bases, 2 bases remained unmatched. CDR3 size: 13 residues. Germline CDR1 and CDR2: KGHSH and LQKENI. The CDR3 loop reads CASSPDRVSPLHF. CDR3 bases: TGTGCCAGCTCACCCGACAGGGTTTCACCCCTCCACTTT. The entire variable domain, with the rest obtained from reference TRBV18 and TRBJ1-6, is as follows: NAGVMQNPRHLVRRRGQEARLRCSPMKGHSHVYWYRQLPEEGLKFMVYLQKENIIDESGMPKERFSAEFPKEGPSILRIQQVVRGDSAAYFCASSPDRVSPLHFGNGTRLTVT.

This clonotype was picked up a small number of times. The chain joins TRBV11-2 to TRBJ1-2; D remains ambiguous. The CDR3 is 12 amino acids. The V gene lost 0 bases and the J gene lost 4 bases, with 3 bases spanning the gap. Germline lookup yields CDR1 SGHAT and CDR2 FQNNGV. The CDR3 DNA is TGTGCCAGCAGCTTAGATGGCTATGGCTACACCTTC. Translation: CASSLDGYGYTF.

CDR3 nucleotide sequence: TGCGCCAGCAGCTCGGGGAGGGGCACAGATACGCAGTATTTT. Translated, it gives CASSSGRGTDTQYF. This chain links TRBV5-1 with TRBJ2-3, with 7 bases that match TRBD2. This CDR3 contains 14 residues. Germline CDR1 and CDR2: SGHRS and YFSETQ. Losses at the gene ends were 3 bases for V and 1 base for J; bases not matched to a gene: 2.

The chain uses TRBV7-9 and TRBJ2-3; 9 positions match TRBD2. V trimming: 5 bases; J trimming: 7 bases; junction bases outside the gene matches: 7. CDR3 length: 14 amino acids. Per the germline V gene, CDR1 is SEHNR and CDR2 is FQNEAQ (reference sequence). CDR3 nucleotides: TGTGCCAGCAGCCCTGGGACTAGCCGCAATACGCAGTATTTT. It encodes CASSPGTSRNTQYF.

This clonotype appeared a few times. The genes are TRBV6-2 or TRBV6-3 and TRBJ2-3, with 7 nucleotides matching TRBD1. J lost 1 base, V lost 4 bases, and 14 bases had no gene match. Germline V CDR1 and CDR2: MNHEY, SVGEGT. This CDR3 has 18 amino acids. CDR3 sequence: CASSFRGLQGTRTDTQYF. CDR3 nucleotides: TGTGCCAGCAGTTTCCGTGGTTTACAGGGGACCCGCACAGATACGCAGTATTTT.

J is TRBJ1-6 and V is TRBV4-1; D call uncertain. The CDR3 is made up of 15 amino acids. Germline CDR1 and CDR2: MGHRA and YSYEKL. The V end lost 5 bases, the J end lost 9 bases, and 17 bases lay between the germline ends. The CDR3 bases are TGCGCCAGCAGCAAAAGGACGGCGTCTGGTTCACCCCTCCACTTT. As protein: CASSKRTASGSPLHF.